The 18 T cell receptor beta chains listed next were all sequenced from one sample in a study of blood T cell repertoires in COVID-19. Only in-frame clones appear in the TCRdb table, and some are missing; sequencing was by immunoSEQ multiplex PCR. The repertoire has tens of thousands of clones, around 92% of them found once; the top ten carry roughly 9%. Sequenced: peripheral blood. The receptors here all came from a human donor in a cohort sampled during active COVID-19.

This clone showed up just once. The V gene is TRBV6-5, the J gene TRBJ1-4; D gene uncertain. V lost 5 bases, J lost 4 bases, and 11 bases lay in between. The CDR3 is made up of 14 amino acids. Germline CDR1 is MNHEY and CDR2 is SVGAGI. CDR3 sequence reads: CASSHSLLNEKLFF. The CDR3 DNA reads TGTGCCAGCAGTCACAGCTTGCTTAATGAAAAACTGTTTTTT.

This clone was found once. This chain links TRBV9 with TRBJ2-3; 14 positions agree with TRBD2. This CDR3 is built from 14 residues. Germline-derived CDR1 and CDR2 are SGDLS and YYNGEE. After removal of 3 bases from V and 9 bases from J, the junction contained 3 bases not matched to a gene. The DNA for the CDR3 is TGTGCCAGCAGCGCGACTAGCGGGGGGGCCACGCAGTATTTT. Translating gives CASSATSGGATQYF.

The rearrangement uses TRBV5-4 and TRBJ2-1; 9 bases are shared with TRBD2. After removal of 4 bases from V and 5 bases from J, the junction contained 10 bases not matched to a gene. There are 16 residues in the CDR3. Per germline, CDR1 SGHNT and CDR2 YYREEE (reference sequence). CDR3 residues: CASSLIAGAINNEQFF. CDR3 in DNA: TGTGCCAGCAGCCTGATAGCGGGGGCGATCAACAATGAGCAGTTCTTC.

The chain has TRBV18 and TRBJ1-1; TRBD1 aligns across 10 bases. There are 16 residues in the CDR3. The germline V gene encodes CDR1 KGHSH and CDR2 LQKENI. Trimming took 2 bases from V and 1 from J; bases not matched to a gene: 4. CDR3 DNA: TGTGCCAGCTCACCAATAGGGACAGGGGCGAACACTGAAGCTTTCTTT. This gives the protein CASSPIGTGANTEAFF.

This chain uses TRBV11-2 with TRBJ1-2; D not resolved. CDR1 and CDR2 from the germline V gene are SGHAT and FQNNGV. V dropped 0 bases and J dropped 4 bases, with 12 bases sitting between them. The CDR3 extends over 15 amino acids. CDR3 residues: CASSLDLLAGYGYTF. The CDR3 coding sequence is TGTGCCAGCAGCTTAGATCTCCTCGCAGGCTATGGCTACACCTTC.

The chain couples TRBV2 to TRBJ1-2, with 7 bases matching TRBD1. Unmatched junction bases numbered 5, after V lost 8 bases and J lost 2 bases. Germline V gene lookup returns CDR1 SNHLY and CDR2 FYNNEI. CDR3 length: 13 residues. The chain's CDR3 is CASLKGANYGYTF. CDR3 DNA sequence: TGTGCCAGCTTAAAGGGGGCGAACTATGGCTACACCTTC.

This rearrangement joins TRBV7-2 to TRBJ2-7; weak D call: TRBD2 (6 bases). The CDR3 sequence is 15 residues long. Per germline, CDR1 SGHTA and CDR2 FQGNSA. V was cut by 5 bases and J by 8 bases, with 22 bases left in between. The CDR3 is CASSPPSGAVVQQYF. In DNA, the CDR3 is TGTGCCAGCAGCCCCCCCTCGGGAGCGGTTGTCCAGCAGTACTTC.

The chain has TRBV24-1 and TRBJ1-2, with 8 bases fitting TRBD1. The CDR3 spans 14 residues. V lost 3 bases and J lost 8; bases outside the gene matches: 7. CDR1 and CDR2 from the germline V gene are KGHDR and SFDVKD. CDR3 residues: CATSDRRQGRGYTF. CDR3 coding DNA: TGTGCCACCAGTGATAGGAGACAGGGGCGCGGCTACACCTTC.

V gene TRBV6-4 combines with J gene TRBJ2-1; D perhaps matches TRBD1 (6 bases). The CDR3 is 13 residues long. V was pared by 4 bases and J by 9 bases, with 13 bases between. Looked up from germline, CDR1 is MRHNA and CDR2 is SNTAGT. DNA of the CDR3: TGTGCCAGCAGTGTGGAACAGGGAAGTGAGCAGTTCTTC. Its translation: CASSVEQGSEQFF.

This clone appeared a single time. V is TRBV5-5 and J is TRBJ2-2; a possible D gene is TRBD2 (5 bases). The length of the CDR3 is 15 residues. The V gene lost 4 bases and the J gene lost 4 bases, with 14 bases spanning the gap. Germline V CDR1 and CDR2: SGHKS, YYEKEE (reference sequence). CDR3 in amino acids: CASSPFEGGTGELFF. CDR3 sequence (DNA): TGTGCCAGCAGCCCCTTTGAAGGAGGCACCGGGGAGCTGTTTTTT.

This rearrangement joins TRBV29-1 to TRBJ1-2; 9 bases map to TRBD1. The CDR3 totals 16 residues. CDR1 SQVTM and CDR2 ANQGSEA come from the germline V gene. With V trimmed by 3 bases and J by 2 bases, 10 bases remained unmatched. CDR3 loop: CSVDVTGTGINYGYTF. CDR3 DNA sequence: TGCAGCGTTGACGTTACCGGGACAGGGATAAACTATGGCTACACCTTC.

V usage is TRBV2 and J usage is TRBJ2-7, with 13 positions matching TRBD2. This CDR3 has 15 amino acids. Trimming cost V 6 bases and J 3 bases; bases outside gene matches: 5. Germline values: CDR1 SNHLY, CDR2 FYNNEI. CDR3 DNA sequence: TGTGCCAGCAGCGCCGGGACTAGCGGGAACTACGAGCAGTACTTC. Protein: CASSAGTSGNYEQYF.

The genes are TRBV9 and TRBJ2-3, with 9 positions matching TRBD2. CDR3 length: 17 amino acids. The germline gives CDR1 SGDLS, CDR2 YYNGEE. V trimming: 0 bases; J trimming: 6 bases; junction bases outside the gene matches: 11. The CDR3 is CASSVDRLAAIGDTQYF. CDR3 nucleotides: TGTGCCAGCAGCGTAGATCGACTAGCGGCGATTGGGGATACGCAGTATTTT.

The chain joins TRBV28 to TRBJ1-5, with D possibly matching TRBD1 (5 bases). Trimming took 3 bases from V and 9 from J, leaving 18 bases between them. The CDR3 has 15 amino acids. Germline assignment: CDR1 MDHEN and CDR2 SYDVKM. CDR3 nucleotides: TGTGCCAGCAGTTTGGGGGGTAACCGAGAGGGGCCCCAGCATTTT. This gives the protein CASSLGGNREGPQHF.

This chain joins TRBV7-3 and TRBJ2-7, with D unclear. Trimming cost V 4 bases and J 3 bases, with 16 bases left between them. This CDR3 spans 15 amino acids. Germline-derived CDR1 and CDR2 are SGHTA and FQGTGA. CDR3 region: CASSSGGAALYEQYF. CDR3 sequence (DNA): TGTGCCAGCAGCTCCGGCGGAGCTGCACTCTACGAGCAGTACTTC.

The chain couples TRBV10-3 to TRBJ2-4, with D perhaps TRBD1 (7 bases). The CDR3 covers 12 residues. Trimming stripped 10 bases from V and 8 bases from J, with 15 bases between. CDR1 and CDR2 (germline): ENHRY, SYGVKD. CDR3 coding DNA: TGTGCCACCTGGACAGGAGGGGACATTCAGTACTTC. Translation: CATWTGGDIQYF.

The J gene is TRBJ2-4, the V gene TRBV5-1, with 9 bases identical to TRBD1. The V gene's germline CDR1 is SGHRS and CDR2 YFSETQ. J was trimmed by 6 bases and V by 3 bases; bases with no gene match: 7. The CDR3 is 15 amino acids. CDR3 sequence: CASSSGPGQGNIQYF. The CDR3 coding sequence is TGCGCCAGCAGCTCGGGCCCGGGACAGGGAAACATTCAGTACTTC.

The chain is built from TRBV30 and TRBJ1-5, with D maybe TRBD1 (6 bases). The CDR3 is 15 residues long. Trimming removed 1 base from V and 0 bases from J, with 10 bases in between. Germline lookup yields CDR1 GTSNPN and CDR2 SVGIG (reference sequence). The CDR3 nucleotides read TGTGCCTGGAGTGACAGGGCTTTTAGCAATCAGCCCCAGCATTTT. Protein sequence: CAWSDRAFSNQPQHF.